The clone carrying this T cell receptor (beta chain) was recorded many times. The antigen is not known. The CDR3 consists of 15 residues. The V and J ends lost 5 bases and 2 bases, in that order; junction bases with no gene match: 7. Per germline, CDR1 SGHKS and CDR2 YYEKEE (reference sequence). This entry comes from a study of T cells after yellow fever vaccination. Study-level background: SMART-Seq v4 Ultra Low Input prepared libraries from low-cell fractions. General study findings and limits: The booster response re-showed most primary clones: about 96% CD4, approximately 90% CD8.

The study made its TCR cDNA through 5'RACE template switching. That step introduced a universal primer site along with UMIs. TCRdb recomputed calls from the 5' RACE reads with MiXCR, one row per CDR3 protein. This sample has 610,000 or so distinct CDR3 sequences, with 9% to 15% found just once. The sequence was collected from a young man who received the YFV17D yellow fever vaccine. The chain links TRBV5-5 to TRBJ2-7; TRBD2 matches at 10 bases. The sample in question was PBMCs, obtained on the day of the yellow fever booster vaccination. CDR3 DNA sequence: TGTGCCAGCAGACTCCCAGGACTAGCGGCCTACGAGCAGTACTTC. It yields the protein CASRLPGLAAYEQYF.